This T cell receptor (beta chain) was found in a study of cytomegalovirus exposure and HLA in healthy donors (dated by TCRdb to the late 2010s). Context from the whole study: According to an earlier analysis of several hundred of the donors, about 179 million T cells yielded 90 million to 130 million unique TCR beta sequences and more than 250 Gb of sequence data. Approximately 330 gigabases of sequencing data and roughly 81 million unique TCR sequences made up an early release that covered some 640 HLA-typed donors. The genetic ancestry cluster associated with self-reported Caucasian donors included 81% of the roughly 390 genotyped donors. The study was designed to test whether signatures of past pathogen exposure could be identified by cataloging public T cell receptors. The study used immunosequencing to profile the T cell repertoires of approximately 630 subjects and linked those repertoires to cytomegalovirus serostatus. Besides the first cohort of 666 subjects, a separate validation cohort made up of 95 to 150 different subjects was used. The study combined high-throughput TCR immunosequencing, statistical association of individual TCRs with disease status, and machine learning to predict cytomegalovirus infection status. A later analysis re-examined previously published TCR beta repertoires from about 700 donors and added high-resolution HLA genotyping to investigate patterns of TCR occurrence. In the later analysis, no new phenotypic data were used to find candidate immune exposures; instead, reliance was placed on TCR beta sequences and their occurrence across donors. An earlier analysis of fewer than 700 of the donors applied high-throughput TCR beta sequencing to assess whether each TCR beta V gene segment acted as functional or pseudogenic. Donor age, sex, ethnicity and CMV serostatus were collected together with the repertoire data. A later genetic analysis used genome-wide SNP genotypes for 398 of the 666 donors, treating that subset as a discovery cohort. All discovery cohort repertoires had been generated on a single sequencing platform. HLA typing included class I and class II loci at four-digit resolution. The number of donors typed differed by locus, with 629-630 for A, B, C, DRB1 and DQB1, roughly 520 for DQA1, approximately 580 for DPA1, and 472 for DPB1. Roughly 5 DR-DQ haplotypes were handled as single units for association and clustering, since linkage in the cohort was strong. Among roughly 400 genotyped donors of the cohort, an average of around 240,000 unique TCR beta nucleotide sequences were sequenced per donor, about a sixth of them non-productive.

The cohort comprised fewer than 700 healthy bone marrow donors. At the time of sampling, every cohort member was nominally healthy, though immune exposures that went unrecorded were likely present. The donor was CMV seronegative and belonged to the group of 352 seronegative cohort members. A peripheral blood sample was collected from each donor, and TCR beta sequencing was performed on peripheral blood mononuclear cells. Genomic DNA was extracted from the blood cell samples with the Qiagen DNeasy Blood Extraction Kit. Compared with germline, V lacks 4 bases and J lacks 0 bases; bases without a gene match: 4. The CDR3, from cysteine to phenylalanine, totals 16 residues. The CDR3 DNA has 48 bases and is translated from base 1. From the germline V gene, CDR1 is SGDLS and CDR2 is YYNGEE. This clone was found a few times. Its antigen remains unidentified. Base qualities were left out, and no much larger clone turns up one base away.

To prepare the library, the immunoSEQ multiplex PCR assay was applied. For the multiplex PCR, a mixture combining 60 forward primers for TCR Vbeta segments and 13 reverse primers for TCR Jbeta segments was used. The CDR3 region of rearranged TCR beta genes was amplified from genomic DNA with a multiplex PCR assay. The Illumina HiSeq System was used to sequence the amplified TCR beta libraries as 87-base-pair reads. The original pipeline was this. A later analysis tallied around 87 million unique TCR beta chains across the 640 or so repertoires, and about 10 million of those chains were shared by two or more donors. To remove PCR and sequencing errors, raw reads were error-corrected and collapsed into unique sequences using a nearest-neighbor algorithm that merged closely related sequences. V, D and J gene segments were assigned by aligning CDR3 sequences to IMGT reference sequences. For a sequence to be retained, a match of at least six nucleotides was required to both a V gene segment and a J gene segment. A rearrangement was called productive if the CDR3 had no stop codons and remained in frame with V and J, and every other rearrangement was called non-productive. CDR3 was defined according to IMGT convention as the region running from the second conserved V-encoded cysteine to the conserved J-encoded phenylalanine. The earlier analysis of about 620 of the donors excluded sequences that lacked an unambiguous match to a single V gene segment. In an earlier analysis of several hundred of the donors, V segments were called functional above 56.7% productive rearrangements and were called segregating when the between-donor standard deviation exceeded 5%. A statistical classification framework was built for diagnosing cytomegalovirus status from the catalog of TCR beta chain sequences. In a later analysis, V and J genes were assigned by comparing TCR nucleotide sequences against IMGT/GENE-DB human TR gene sequences. Using the TCRdist pipeline, a later analysis assigned CDR3 sequences along with most-parsimonious VDJ recombination scenarios. In a later analysis, each TCR beta chain was defined by its CDR3 amino acid sequence together with its V-gene family, and reads without a unique V-gene family were excluded. In a later analysis, fewer than 600 highly shared, low-generation-probability nucleotide sequences were removed to address suspected cross-contamination and a sequencing artifact. For each public chain, a later analysis derived a clonal expansion index from normalized ranks of inferred template counts within each repertoire. In a later analysis, generation probabilities were computed using a VDJ recombination model fitted to out-of-frame rearrangements, and the results were checked against IGoR. A later analysis scored TCR-TCR, TCR-HLA and TCR-CMV co-occurrence with hypergeometric tests, applying a repertoire-size bias correction to TCR pairs. In a later analysis, false discovery rates were estimated by permuting HLA or CMV assignments 20 times. In a later analysis, co-occurring TCRs were grouped using DBSCAN, and TCRdist sequence similarity was added for clustering within HLA-allele-positive subsets. For co-occurrence clustering, repertoires with fewer than 30,000 or more than 120,000 public chains were excluded, along with roughly five repertoires with anomalous nucleotide sharing. TCRdb stores this immuneACCESS table with in-frame sequences only. Part of the clones is absent; in the studies checked, under half of the shortfall reflects unresolved V genes, and no reason is known for the rest. The DNA was the basis for D and trimming; V, J and clone size are from that table. This sample is represented by approximately 150,000 clones; around 77% of them were singletons. The top ten clonotypes cover approximately 0.86% of the sample.

The research as a whole found: HLA typing was unavailable for some donors at each locus, so association tests used only the typed subset. When HLA alleles, especially DR and DQ, strongly co-occurred, attributing TCR associations to individual alleles was difficult. Some IMGT-functional V segments, including TRBV6-2 and TRBV6-3, could not be told apart with the 87-base-pair reads, so those segments were excluded. In a later analysis, the rate of TCR association differed among HLA loci, with DRB1 alleles having the most associated TCRs and HLA-C alleles having the fewest. In a later analysis, more than 15,000 TCR beta sequences were associated with specific HLA alleles at a false discovery rate of 0.05. Linkage disequilibrium might explain the correlated functional status among segregating V segments, but an unknown experimental factor could not be ruled out. V-gene and J-gene trimming of TCR beta chains was associated with a missense DCLRE1C variant in a later genetic analysis, and the association was replicated in an independent cohort. The cohort was sequenced for TCR beta chains only, and without alpha or paired-chain data the features that could be detected were limited. The earlier analysis of fewer than 750 of the donors excluded roughly 17 rarely observed V segments, including chromosome 9 orphons, because counts were too low. A group of highly shared sequence variants was considered likely to be a technical artifact of the sequencing pipeline. In the study, 150 to 200 TCR beta chains were listed as associated with cytomegalovirus. It was suggested by the authors that the approach could potentially be generalized to other disease states and immunological phenotypes. In a later analysis, HLA-associated TCR beta chains showed more clonal expansion and lower generation probabilities than non-associated chains that were equally common. The classifier was reported to diagnose cytomegalovirus status with high specificity and sensitivity in both the original cohort and the validation cohort. For the cohort, immune exposure information was limited to CMV serostatus. Most TCR sequences were observed very rarely across donors, whereas some public TCRs were present in many individuals. A few of the identified cytomegalovirus-associated TCR beta chains were confirmed in vitro to be specific for cytomegalovirus antigens. The presence/absence analyses assumed that sequencing depth was roughly uniform across donors, and that assumption may not be true. In a later analysis, several top co-occurrence clusters were reported to appear linked to parvovirus B19, influenza, CMV and Epstein-Barr virus. Broadly in line with IMGT annotations, most TCR beta V segments showed up in productive rearrangements about 87% or about 30% of the time in an earlier analysis of a few hundred of the donors. A further reported finding was that TCR beta sequences accurately predicted the HLA-A and HLA-B alleles for most subjects in the first cohort. A later analysis found that most CMV-associated TCR beta chains appeared HLA-restricted, with HLA associations seemingly driven largely by CMV exposure. In a later genetic analysis, fewer N-insertions in productive TCRs were reported among donors in an Asian-associated ancestry cluster than the roughly 700-donor mean.

The chain couples TRBV9 to TRBJ2-4, with TRBD1 matching 10 junction bases. This sequence originates from an older woman in good health and CMV-seronegative. Specimen: PBMCs. The nucleotide sequence is given as TGTGCCAGCAGCACCCGGGACAGGGGAGCCAAAAACATTCAGTACTTC. Its translation reads: CASSTRDRGAKNIQYF.